This is a list of T cell receptor beta chains from one sample in a study of blood T cell repertoires in COVID-19. Generated by immunoSEQ multiplex PCR, the TCRdb table keeps only in-frame clones and is missing some. The sample carries approximately 270,000 clones, roughly 88% recorded once. Material for sequencing was PBMCs or T cells enriched from blood (not recorded which). The receptors come from a woman aged 25 to 39 who had recovered from COVID-19. Both conserved end residues are part of each CDR3. Each record gives: clone size, D gene, J gene, V gene, CDR3 DNA, CDR3 protein. A D gene is named only where the DNA matches it firmly. Only some rows state a clone size, as once, few, many or a class for expanded clones.

-,TRBD1,TRBJ1-5,TRBV6-5,TGTGCCAGCAGACGGGACAGCCGAGTCAATCAGCCCCAGCATTTT,CASRRDSRVNQPQHF
-,-,TRBJ2-3,TRBV3-1/TRBV3-2,TGTGCCAGCAGCCAAGAGTCGGCAGATACGCAGTATTTT,CASSQESADTQYF
-,-,TRBJ2-7,TRBV12-3/TRBV12-4,TGTGCCAGCACTTACAGGGGAGGCTACGAGCAGTACTTC,CASTYRGGYEQYF
once,-,TRBJ1-1,TRBV23-1,TGCGCCAGCAGCTGGGTGGGAGGTTGTGGCACTGAAGCTTTCTTT,CASSWVGGCGTEAFF
-,TRBD1,TRBJ2-7,TRBV5-4,TGTGCCAGCAGCTGGGGGACAGGGGGGGGCGAGCAGTACTTC,CASSWGTGGGEQYF
-,TRBD1,TRBJ1-3,TRBV15,TGTGCCACCAGCAGAGACAGGGGGCGAAACACCATATATTTT,CATSRDRGRNTIYF
-,-,TRBJ1-2,TRBV6-5,TGTGCCAGCAGTCGTACAGGGACAAGCAACTATGGCTACACCTTC,CASSRTGTSNYGYTF
-,-,TRBJ1-2,TRBV27,TGTGCCAGCAGTTGGGCAGCTACTAACTATGGCTACACCTTC,CASSWAATNYGYTF
-,TRBD2,TRBJ2-1,TRBV7-9,TGTGCCAGCAGCTGGACTAGCGGGAGATACAATGAGCAGTTCTTC,CASSWTSGRYNEQFF
-,-,TRBJ1-1,TRBV19,TGTGCCAGTAGGGGCAGGCTAAACACTGAAGCTTTCTTT,CASRGRLNTEAFF
-,-,TRBJ2-2,TRBV7-9,TGTGCCAGCAGCCTCCTCGTAGGGGAGGCCGGGGAGCTGTTTTTT,CASSLLVGEAGELFF
-,-,TRBJ2-2,TRBV25-1,TGTGCCAGCAGTGCCTCATACGGCGGGGAGCTGTTTTTT,CASSASYGGELFF
once,-,TRBJ1-5,TRBV10-2,TGCGCCAGCGCCGAATGGGGGGGTTATCAGCCCCAGCATTTT,CASAEWGGYQPQHF
many,TRBD2,TRBJ2-1,TRBV4-2,TGTGCCAGCAGCCCGCCGGGACTAGCGGGGGGGGACAATGAGCAGTTCTTC,CASSPPGLAGGDNEQFF
few,-,TRBJ1-1,TRBV12-3/TRBV12-4,TGTGCCAGCAGTTTCACAGGGCTTGAAGCTTTCTTT,CASSFTGLEAFF
-,TRBD2,TRBJ2-1,TRBV19,TGTGCCAGTAGTACGAACGGGGGGGCTCGTTACAATGAGCAGTTCTTC,CASSTNGGARYNEQFF
-,TRBD2,TRBJ2-7,TRBV6-6,TGTGCCAGCAACTACCCCGGGGGGACCGTGGGGGAGCAGTACTTC,CASNYPGGTVGEQYF
-,-,TRBJ1-5,TRBV5-6,TGTGCCAGCAGCTTGGCCGCGGGGCAGCCCCAGCATTTT,CASSLAAGQPQHF
-,-,TRBJ1-1,TRBV27,TGTGCCAGCAGTTTCAGGTCCCTTTGGACAGATCCGAACACTGAAGCTTTCTTT,CASSFRSLWTDPNTEAFF
-,-,TRBJ2-7,TRBV14,TGTGCCAGCAGCCAAGGAATCCACAGGGCCGTATCCTACGAGCAGTACTTC,CASSQGIHRAVSYEQYF
once,TRBD2,TRBJ2-7,TRBV27,TGTGCCAGCAGTTTCCAGCCGGGACTAGGAGAGCAGTACTTC,CASSFQPGLGEQYF
-,TRBD1,TRBJ2-7,TRBV10-3,TGTGCCATCAGTGGTTACCTTCCGGGACAGGGCATCTACGAGCAGTACTTC,CAISGYLPGQGIYEQYF
-,-,TRBJ2-7,TRBV5-1,TGCGCCAGCAGCCACACTTTCGACCGAAGGGAGGGGGTTCGGGCCTACGAGCAGTACTTC,CASSHTFDRREGVRAYEQYF
-,TRBD2,TRBJ2-1,TRBV10-3,TGTGCCATCAGTGAAGAGGCACTAGCGGGAGCACCACCCTACAATGAGCAGTTCTTC,CAISEEALAGAPPYNEQFF
once,-,TRBJ1-2,TRBV3-1/TRBV3-2,TGTGCCAGCAGTATCGGCCCCACAGGGAATGGCTACACCTTC,CASSIGPTGNGYTF
few,TRBD1,TRBJ2-7,TRBV6-2/TRBV6-3,TGTGCCAGCAGTGGGAGGGGACAGGGCATGGGATATACCTACGAGCAGTACTTC,CASSGRGQGMGYTYEQYF
-,-,TRBJ1-1,TRBV2,TGTGCCAGCAGTGAAGCCGACATTACGAACACTGAAGCTTTCTTT,CASSEADITNTEAFF
-,TRBD1,TRBJ1-1,TRBV27,TGTGCCAGCAGCGAACAGGGGAGAACTGAAGCTTTCTTT,CASSEQGRTEAFF
-,-,TRBJ2-7,TRBV15,TGTGCCACCAGCAGAGAGACAGTCTACGAGCAGTACTTC,CATSRETVYEQYF
once,TRBD2,TRBJ2-3,TRBV15,TGTGCCACCAGCAGAACTAGCGGGGAGGGTACAGATACGCAGTATTTT,CATSRTSGEGTDTQYF
-,-,TRBJ1-2,TRBV27,TGTGCCAGCAGTTCCTCTCAGGCAGGCGACTATGGCTACACCTTC,CASSSSQAGDYGYTF
-,-,TRBJ1-3,TRBV7-9,TGTGCCAGCAGCAACACAAGGGGCAGCTCTGGAAACACCATATATTTT,CASSNTRGSSGNTIYF
-,TRBD1,TRBJ2-7,TRBV5-1,TGCGCCAGCATCTTAGACAGGGTTTTATACGAGCAGTACTTC,CASILDRVLYEQYF
-,-,TRBJ1-6,TRBV4-1,TGCGCCAGCAGCCAGACAGACGGTGCCTATAATTCACCCCTCCACTTT,CASSQTDGAYNSPLHF
-,TRBD2,TRBJ2-1,TRBV5-1,TGCGCCAGCAGCATCGGGGGGGTTAGCTCCTACAATGAGCAGTTCTTC,CASSIGGVSSYNEQFF
once,-,TRBJ2-1,TRBV14,TGTGCCACAGCAGAGCGATACCAATGGGATGAGCAGTTCTTC,CATAERYQWDEQFF
-,-,TRBJ1-5,TRBV12-3/TRBV12-4,TGTGCCAGCAGTAAGCCTAATCAGCCCCAGCATTTT,CASSKPNQPQHF
-,-,TRBJ2-4,TRBV5-1,TGCGCCAGCAGCTTGGGTACGAGGGTGACTACCAACATTCAGTACTTC,CASSLGTRVTTNIQYF
-,-,TRBJ2-3,TRBV25-1,TGTGCCAGCAGTGATACGGGGAGCACAGATACGCAGTATTTT,CASSDTGSTDTQYF
-,-,TRBJ1-4,TRBV4-1,TGCGCCAGCAGCTGGGCTGTCGCGGAAAAACTGTTTTTT,CASSWAVAEKLFF
-,TRBD2,TRBJ2-1,TRBV7-8,TGTGCCAGCAGCTTACGCGGGAGGGACGACAATGAGCAGTTCTTC,CASSLRGRDDNEQFF
-,TRBD1,TRBJ1-2,TRBV7-9,TGTGCCAGCAGGCAGACAACCGGGACAGCTGATGGCTACACCTTC,CASRQTTGTADGYTF
-,-,TRBJ2-7,TRBV11-2,TGTGCCAGCAGGGGCCTAGCGAGGACGTACGAGCAGTACTTC,CASRGLARTYEQYF
-,-,TRBJ1-2,TRBV3-1/TRBV3-2,TGTGCCAGCAGCCAAGATCCCCACAGTTTCTATGGCTACACCTTC,CASSQDPHSFYGYTF
-,TRBD1,TRBJ1-1,TRBV5-1,TGCGCCAGCAGCTGGTGGACAGGGGTGAACACTGAAGCTTTCTTT,CASSWWTGVNTEAFF